What follows are 27 T cell receptor beta chains derived from one specimen sequenced in a study of technical replicates of blood from a handful of donors. Using immunoSEQ multiplex PCR, the repertoire was profiled, and TCRdb retains in-frame clones only, with some absent. The sample yields tens of thousands of clones, about 91% seen once. Sequenced material: T cells isolated from PBMCs. Receptors were obtained from a human donor in good health.

The V gene is TRBV30, the J gene TRBJ2-3; D gene uncertain. This CDR3 comprises 14 residues. The germline gives CDR1 GTSNPN, CDR2 SVGIG (reference sequence). V dropped 0 bases and J dropped 3 bases, with 10 bases sitting between them. The CDR3 here is CAWSVLRSTDTQYF. The CDR3 nucleotides are TGTGCCTGGAGTGTACTAAGGTCTACAGATACGCAGTATTTT.

This chain joins TRBV6-4 and TRBJ1-4, with a weak D call TRBD1 (5 bases). CDR1 and CDR2 (germline): MRHNA, SNTAGT. The CDR3 spans 18 residues. The V and J ends lost 6 bases and 0 bases respectively, with 20 bases between them. The CDR3 reads CASSPPGGRRATNEKLFF. In DNA form, the CDR3 reads TGTGCCAGCAGCCCTCCCGGGGGACGGAGAGCAACTAATGAAAAACTGTTTTTT.

The CDR3 loop is CASSLGPLAARGETQYF. CDR3 in DNA: TGTGCCAGCAGCTTAGGACCACTAGCGGCAAGAGGAGAGACCCAGTACTTC. This chain uses TRBV7-2 with TRBJ2-5, with 8 bases lining up with TRBD2. This CDR3 has 17 amino acids. Germline trimming cut 1 base from V and 4 bases from J; bases unmatched to any gene: 11. Germline-derived CDR1 and CDR2 are SGHTA and FQGNSA.

The CDR3 bases are TGCGCCAGCAGCTGGGGGCTCGGGACAGGGGAGCTAGCTTTCTTT. Its translation is CASSWGLGTGELAFF. V usage is TRBV5-1 and J usage is TRBJ1-1; 10 bases align to TRBD1. V lost 3 bases and J lost 10; bases outside the gene matches: 12. Germline lookup yields CDR1 SGHRS and CDR2 YFSETQ. The CDR3 has 15 residues.

The chain couples TRBV28 to TRBJ2-7; 7 nucleotides agree with TRBD2. Germline CDR1 and CDR2: MDHEN and SYDVKM. CDR3 size: 15 residues. J lost 3 bases, V lost 6 bases, and 11 bases had no gene match. The CDR3 bases are TGTGCCAGCAGCTCCCCCGGGACTAACAGCTACGAGCAGTACTTC. Amino acids: CASSSPGTNSYEQYF. The complete variable domain, with remaining parts taken from reference TRBV28 and TRBJ2-7, reads DVKVTQSSRYLVKRTGEKVFLECVQDMDHENMFWYRQDPGLGLRLIYFSYDVKMKEKGDIPEGYSVSREKKERFSLILESASTNQTSMYLCASSSPGTNSYEQYFGPGTRLTVT.

The CDR3 DNA reads TGCGCCAGCAGAGCCAAGGACAGGGTTTCTGAAAAACTGTTTTTT. This gives the protein CASRAKDRVSEKLFF. J is TRBJ1-4 and V is TRBV10-2; 8 bases map to TRBD1. The trim removed 6 bases at V and 7 bases at J, leaving 10 bases unmatched. This CDR3 is built from 15 residues. Germline V lookup: CDR1 WSHSY, CDR2 SAAADI.

Here the CDR3 DNA reads TGTGCCAGCAGCTCCATCGGGGACACTGAAGCTTTCTTT. It yields the protein CASSSIGDTEAFF. V usage is TRBV6-6 and J usage is TRBJ1-1; D gene ambiguous. Per germline, CDR1 MNHNY and CDR2 SVGAGI (reference sequence). With 6 bases removed from V and 3 bases from J, the gap between germline ends came to 11 bases. This CDR3 contains 13 residues.

The chain has TRBV6-5 and TRBJ1-1; D gene ambiguous. The CDR3 runs to 16 residues. Trimming left V 2 bases short and J 0 bases short, with 13 bases between. CDR1 MNHEY and CDR2 SVGAGI come from the germline V gene. The CDR3, as DNA: TGTGCCAGCAGTTACGGGTCAGCGGGGATGAACACTGAAGCTTTCTTT. This translates into CASSYGSAGMNTEAFF.

The V and J genes are TRBV5-1 and TRBJ2-1; D ambiguous. Looked up from germline, CDR1 is SGHRS and CDR2 is YFSETQ. Between the trimmed V and J ends, which lost 2 bases and 8 bases, there was a span of 11 bases. This CDR3 comprises 13 residues. The CDR3 sequence: CASSFTAKDEQFF. The CDR3 nucleotides read TGCGCCAGCAGCTTTACAGCAAAGGATGAGCAGTTCTTC. Full variable domain (missing parts from reference TRBV5-1 and TRBJ2-1): KAGVTQTPRYLIKTRGQQVTLSCSPISGHRSVSWYQQTPGQGLQFLFEYFSETQRNKGNFPGRFSGRQFSNSRSEMNVSTLELGDSALYLCASSFTAKDEQFFGPGTRLTVL.

The chain recombines TRBV6-5 with TRBJ2-1, with 8 bases lining up with TRBD1. Unmatched junction bases numbered 6, after V lost 5 bases and J lost 6 bases. Germline assignment: CDR1 MNHEY and CDR2 SVGAGI. CDR3 length: 14 amino acids. Here the CDR3 reads CASSTPTGVNEQFF. The CDR3 region has the DNA TGTGCCAGCAGTACCCCGACAGGGGTCAATGAGCAGTTCTTC.

CDR3 loop: CASSLDSGMNNSPLHF. The DNA of the CDR3 is TGTGCCAGCAGCTTAGACTCCGGGATGAATAATTCACCCCTCCACTTT. This chain uses TRBV7-9 with TRBJ1-6; D gene unclear. CDR1 SEHNR and CDR2 FQNEAQ come from the germline V gene (reference sequence). The V gene lost 1 base and the J gene lost 5 bases, with 12 bases spanning the gap. CDR3 size: 16 residues.

J is TRBJ2-1 and V is TRBV7-9, with TRBD2 matching over 12 bases. The V and J ends lost 6 bases and 4 bases, in that order; junction bases with no gene match: 10. CDR3 length: 17 amino acids. The germline CDR1 and CDR2 sequences are SEHNR and FQNEAQ (reference sequence). The CDR3 DNA reads TGTGCCAGCAGACGACTAGCGGGGGAATCCCGGTACAATGAGCAGTTCTTC. It specifies CASRRLAGESRYNEQFF.

This chain joins TRBV7-9 and TRBJ1-5; no clear D. The CDR3 runs 13 residues. Trimming cost V 3 bases and J 4 bases, with 7 bases left between them. Germline CDR1 SEHNR, CDR2 FQNEAQ (reference sequence). Here the CDR3 DNA reads TGTGCCAGCAGCTTTAACGGTAATCAGCCCCAGCATTTT. Translating it yields CASSFNGNQPQHF.

V usage is TRBV6-6 and J usage is TRBJ1-1; D ambiguous. V was shortened by 0 bases and J by 7 bases, with 15 bases between the two germline ends. Germline CDR1 is MNHNY and CDR2 is SVGAGI (reference sequence). The CDR3 loop spans 15 amino acids. The CDR3 DNA sequence: TGTGCCAGCAGTTACTCCCCCCCAATCCCGGTTGAAGCTTTCTTT. It is translated as CASSYSPPIPVEAFF.

The chain carries TRBV4-1 and TRBJ2-1; D possibly corresponds to TRBD2 (6 bases). This CDR3 region has 18 residues. The V gene's germline CDR1 is MGHRA and CDR2 YSYEKL. Trimming left V 3 bases short and J 0 bases short, with 18 bases between. CDR3 sequence (DNA): TGCGCCAGCAGCCACCGTTTTGTGGGGACTGGCTCCTACAATGAGCAGTTCTTC. This encodes CASSHRFVGTGSYNEQFF.

This rearrangement joins TRBV28 to TRBJ2-7; TRBD1 matches 9 bases. The CDR3 sequence is 14 residues long. J was trimmed by 3 bases and V by 6 bases; bases with no gene match: 6. Germline CDR1 MDHEN, CDR2 SYDVKM. As DNA, the CDR3 is TGTGCCAGCAGCTTGGGACAGGGCTTCTACGAGCAGTACTTC. Its protein is CASSLGQGFYEQYF.

The genes are TRBV15 and TRBJ1-5, with 8 bases that match TRBD1. Germline values: CDR1 LNHNV, CDR2 YYDKDF (reference sequence). This CDR3 has 19 amino acids. V was clipped by 2 bases and J by 1 base; unmatched bases: 13. The CDR3 DNA follows: TGTGCCACCAGCAGATCTTATATGGACAGGGAGGGGAGCAATCAGCCCCAGCATTTT. Translating it yields CATSRSYMDREGSNQPQHF.

The chain couples TRBV29-1 to TRBJ2-1, with 15 bases aligning to TRBD2. In germline, CDR1 is SQVTM, CDR2 ANQGSEA. This CDR3 is 20 amino acids long. V gave up 4 bases and J gave up 0 bases; unmatched junction bases: 13. The CDR3, as DNA: TGCAGCGTTGCTGGTACCCCGGGACTAGCGGGAGGAGGCTCCTACAATGAGCAGTTCTTC. It translates to CSVAGTPGLAGGGSYNEQFF.

This clone was found once. The chain couples TRBV6-5 to TRBJ2-2, with D maybe TRBD1 (6 bases). The germline gives CDR1 MNHEY, CDR2 SVGAGI. This CDR3 contains 14 residues. V was trimmed by 7 bases and J by 2 bases, leaving 11 bases between them. The DNA of the CDR3 is TGTGCCAGCAAGTGGACAGAAAACACCGGGGAGCTGTTTTTT. Translated, it gives CASKWTENTGELFF.

About this clone itself: At one boundary the junction diverges from the germline segment, which might be a read error. V and J are TRBV27 and TRBJ2-7; D remains ambiguous. Germline V lookup: CDR1 MNHEY, CDR2 SMNVEV (reference sequence). This CDR3 spans 15 amino acids. CDR3 sequence (DNA): TGTGCCAGCAGTTTAGTGACTCCTCTCGGCCCCGAGCTGTACTTC. Its translation: CASSLVTPLGPELYF.

The rearrangement joins TRBV14 to TRBJ2-3; TRBD2 matches at 10 bases. The CDR3 extends over 16 amino acids. CDR1 SGHDN and CDR2 FVKESK come from the germline V gene. The trim removed 4 bases at V and 2 bases at J, leaving 6 bases unmatched. The CDR3 DNA sequence: TGTGCCAGCAGCCCCCAACTAGCGGGGACCACAGATACGCAGTATTTT. Translating it yields CASSPQLAGTTDTQYF.

This chain uses TRBV29-1 with TRBJ1-1; D is possibly TRBD1 (5 bases). The CDR3 totals 13 residues. From germline, CDR1 is SQVTM and CDR2 ANQGSEA. V lost 4 bases, J lost 6 bases, and 15 bases lay in between. CDR3 region: CSVGRGFNAEAFF. CDR3 coding DNA: TGCAGCGTTGGAAGGGGCTTTAACGCTGAAGCTTTCTTT.

This clone was observed a single time. The V and J genes are TRBV30 and TRBJ1-2; 9 nucleotides agree with TRBD1. This CDR3 is built from 13 residues. Germline CDR1 GTSNPN, CDR2 SVGIG (reference sequence). V trimming: 5 bases; J trimming: 7 bases; junction bases outside the gene matches: 8. CDR3 residues: CAWAIQGASGYTF. The CDR3, as DNA: TGTGCCTGGGCTATACAGGGGGCGAGTGGCTACACCTTC. Complete variable domain (other parts from reference TRBV30 and TRBJ1-2): SQTIHQWPATLVQPVGSPLSLECTVEGTSNPNLYWYRQAAGRGLQLLFYSVGIGQISSEVPQNLSASRPQDRQFILSSKKLLLSDSGFYLCAWAIQGASGYTFGSGTRLTVV.

The rearrangement uses TRBV29-1 and TRBJ2-7; TRBD1 is a possible D gene (5 bases). The V end was cut by 4 bases, the J end by 0 bases, with 31 bases between. The germline V gene has CDR1 SQVTM and CDR2 ANQGSEA. The CDR3 spans 20 residues. CDR3 residues: CSVVPFVVDGARDSSYEQYF. The CDR3, as DNA: TGCAGCGTTGTCCCCTTTGTAGTAGACGGTGCCCGAGACAGCTCCTACGAGCAGTACTTC.

This chain links TRBV28 with TRBJ2-7, with TRBD1 matching over 9 bases. Germline V gives CDR1 MDHEN, CDR2 SYDVKM. This CDR3 has 15 amino acids. The V gene end was trimmed by 3 bases and the J gene end by 4 bases; junction bases not matched to a gene: 7. Here the CDR3 reads CASSLSGTGSYEQYF. The CDR3 DNA is TGTGCCAGCAGTTTGTCCGGGACAGGGTCTTACGAGCAGTACTTC.

The genes are TRBV2 and TRBJ1-5, with 7 bases fitting TRBD1. Germline loops: CDR1 SNHLY, CDR2 FYNNEI. The CDR3 contains 13 residues. V shed 7 bases, J shed 7 bases, and the junction held 7 bases outside the gene matches. The CDR3 sequence is CASNKGAGQPQHF. The CDR3 DNA reads as TGTGCCAGCAATAAGGGGGCAGGACAGCCCCAGCATTTT.

CDR3 nucleotide sequence: TGCGCCAGCTTCACCCAGGTAGATAGCAATCAGCCCCAGCATTTT. Translating gives CASFTQVDSNQPQHF. The chain joins TRBV5-1 to TRBJ1-5; D is uncertain. CDR1 and CDR2 (germline): SGHRS, YFSETQ. Trimming took off 7 bases at V and 0 bases at J, with 14 bases between the two ends. The CDR3 runs 15 residues.